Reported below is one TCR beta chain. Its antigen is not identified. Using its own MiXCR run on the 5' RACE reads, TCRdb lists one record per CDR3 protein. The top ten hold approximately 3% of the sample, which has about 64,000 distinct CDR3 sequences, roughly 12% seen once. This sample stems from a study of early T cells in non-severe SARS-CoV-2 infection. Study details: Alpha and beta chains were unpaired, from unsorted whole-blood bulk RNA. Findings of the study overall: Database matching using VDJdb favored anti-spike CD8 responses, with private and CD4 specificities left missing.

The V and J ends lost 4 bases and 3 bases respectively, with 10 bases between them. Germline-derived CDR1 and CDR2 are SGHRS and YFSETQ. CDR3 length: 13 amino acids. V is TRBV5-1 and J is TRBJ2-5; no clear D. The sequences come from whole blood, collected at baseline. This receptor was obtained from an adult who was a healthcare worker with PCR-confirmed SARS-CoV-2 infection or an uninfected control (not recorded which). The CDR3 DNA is TGCGCCAGCAGCGGTTCCTCAAAAGAGACCCAGTACTTC. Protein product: CASSGSSKETQYF.